Presented here are 32 T cell receptor beta chains from one specimen sequenced in a study of blood T cell repertoires in COVID-19. Method: immunoSEQ multiplex PCR; TCRdb's copy keeps in-frame clones and lacks some. The data contain about 60,000 clones, 80% to 90% of them singletons. What was sequenced was PBMCs or T cells enriched from blood (not recorded which). Receptors originate from a woman aged 40 to 49 with acute COVID-19.

This chain links TRBV29-1 with TRBJ2-7, with 9 bases fitting TRBD1. The germline gives CDR1 SQVTM, CDR2 ANQGSEA. The V gene end was trimmed by 4 bases and the J gene end by 1 base; junction bases not matched to a gene: 2. This CDR3 comprises 13 residues. The CDR3: CSVGGTGSYEQYF. The CDR3 coding sequence is TGCAGCGTTGGGGGGACAGGGTCCTACGAGCAGTACTTC.

The J gene is TRBJ2-1, the V gene TRBV19; TRBD1 is a possible D gene (7 bases). CDR3 size: 15 residues. Per germline, CDR1 LNHDA and CDR2 SQIVND (reference sequence). Between the trimmed V and J ends, which lost 2 bases and 8 bases, there was a span of 16 bases. CDR3 DNA: TGTGCCAGTAGTATATGGGCAGGGGGGATCCATGAGCAGTTCTTC. It is translated as CASSIWAGGIHEQFF.

This clone was seen a handful of times. The V call is TRBV9, the J call TRBJ2-3; TRBD2 aligns across 8 bases. CDR1 SGDLS and CDR2 YYNGEE come from the germline V gene. The CDR3 consists of 17 residues. V dropped 0 bases and J dropped 4; count of bases not matched to a gene: 10. The CDR3 spells CASSVGASGPTPDTQYF. CDR3 in DNA: TGTGCCAGCAGCGTAGGGGCTAGCGGGCCCACGCCAGATACGCAGTATTTT.

Only a few counts were recorded for this clone. The chain is built from TRBV12-3 or TRBV12-4 and TRBJ1-1, with D tentatively TRBD1 (5 bases). CDR3 length equals 12 residues. Trimming left V 2 bases short and J 6 bases short, with 7 bases between. The CDR3, as DNA: TGTGCCAGCAGTTTAAGGGGCGCTGAAGCTTTCTTT. Its protein is CASSLRGAEAFF.

V and J are TRBV16 and TRBJ2-2; TRBD2 might be the D (5 bases). The V end was cut by 6 bases, the J end by 6 bases, with 11 bases between. The CDR3 runs 13 residues. The V gene's germline CDR1 is KGHSY and CDR2 FQNENV. The CDR3 region has the DNA TGTGCCAGCAGGGACTCCCCGGCCGGGGAGCTGTTTTTT. Amino acids: CASRDSPAGELFF.

This rearrangement joins TRBV2 to TRBJ2-3, with TRBD2 matching over 12 bases. The CDR3 covers 16 residues. Germline-derived CDR1 and CDR2 are SNHLY and FYNNEI. V lost 4 bases to trimming and J lost 0 bases; unmatched junction nucleotides: 2. The CDR3 DNA sequence: TGTGCCAGCAGTGGACTAGCGGGGGCTAGCACAGATACGCAGTATTTT. Amino acids: CASSGLAGASTDTQYF.

The rearrangement links TRBV11-3 to TRBJ2-1, with D possibly being TRBD2 (6 bases). Germline CDR1 reads SGHNT; CDR2 reads YENEEA. The CDR3 runs to 15 residues. V was clipped by 5 bases and J by 1 base, with 12 bases between them. CDR3 sequence reads: CASSPSGGSYNEQFF. Here the CDR3 DNA reads TGTGCCAGCAGCCCCTCCGGGGGATCCTACAATGAGCAGTTCTTC. Complete variable domain (other parts from reference TRBV11-3 and TRBJ2-1): EAGVVQSPRYKIIEKKQPVAFWCNPISGHNTLYWYLQNLGQGPELLIRYENEEAVDDSQLPKDRFSAERLKGVDSTLKIQPAELGDSAVYLCASSPSGGSYNEQFFGPGTRLTVL.

The chain has TRBV12-3 or TRBV12-4 and TRBJ1-2; 7 bases are shared with TRBD1. The CDR3 consists of 13 residues. The J segment lost 3 bases and the V segment lost 2 bases, leaving 0 bases of the junction unmatched. CDR3 in DNA: TGTGCCAGCAGTTTACAGGGGGACTATGGCTACACCTTC. It yields the protein CASSLQGDYGYTF.

The chain combines TRBV27 with TRBJ2-1; 10 bases align to TRBD2. Germline V gene data show CDR1 as MNHEY and CDR2 as SMNVEV (reference sequence). With 3 bases clipped from V and 3 bases from J, the junction kept 5 bases outside the gene matches. CDR3 size: 16 residues. The CDR3 reads CASSFLTSGNYNEQFF. Here the CDR3 DNA reads TGTGCCAGCAGTTTTCTCACTAGCGGGAACTACAATGAGCAGTTCTTC.

The gene calls are TRBV19 and TRBJ2-3, with a possible D match to TRBD1 (6 bases). The V gene's germline CDR1 is LNHDA and CDR2 SQIVND (reference sequence). V lost 0 bases and J lost 3, with 10 bases in between. CDR3 length equals 15 residues. CDR3 loop: CASSIDETGTDTQYF. For the CDR3, the DNA is TGTGCCAGTAGTATAGATGAAACAGGGACAGATACGCAGTATTTT. The variable domain in full, with the rest retrieved from reference TRBV19 and TRBJ2-3, is DGGITQSPKYLFRKEGQNVTLSCEQNLNHDAMYWYRQDPGQGLRLIYYSQIVNDFQKGDIAEGYSVSREKKESFPLTVTSAQKNPTAFYLCASSIDETGTDTQYFGPGTRLTVL.

This chain connects TRBV29-1 to TRBJ1-1, with TRBD1 as a possible D gene (5 bases). Germline loops: CDR1 SQVTM, CDR2 ANQGSEA. V lost 7 bases to trimming and J lost 4 bases, with 10 bases between them. The CDR3 spans 11 residues. The CDR3 nucleotides read TGCAGCGCCCAGGGTCTCACTGAAGCTTTCTTT. It specifies CSAQGLTEAFF.

In its sample, this clone was seen a few times. The V gene is TRBV5-1, the J gene TRBJ2-3; 9 nucleotides align to TRBD2. Looked up from germline, CDR1 is SGHRS and CDR2 is YFSETQ. J gave up 6 bases and V 0 bases, and 5 bases lay outside the gene matches. The CDR3 consists of 15 residues. The CDR3 nucleotides read TGCGCCAGCAGCTTGGAGGGACTAGCTCCTGATACGCAGTATTTT. Translating gives CASSLEGLAPDTQYF.

Only a few counts were recorded for this clone. V and J are TRBV10-3 and TRBJ1-1, with D possibly matching TRBD1 (6 bases). This CDR3 is 14 amino acids long. The V gene's germline CDR1 is ENHRY and CDR2 SYGVKD. Trimming removed 8 bases at V and 5 bases at J, with 18 bases between. The CDR3 coding sequence is TGTGCCATCGGAGGACAGTCATGGAGGACTGAAGCTTTCTTT. This translates into CAIGGQSWRTEAFF.

The chain recombines TRBV29-1 with TRBJ1-1; D is unresolved. Per germline, CDR1 SQVTM and CDR2 ANQGSEA. There are 13 residues in the CDR3. The germline V and J ends were trimmed by 4 bases and 0 bases, with 9 bases remaining between them. The CDR3 here is CSVGKELNTEAFF. In DNA, the CDR3 is TGCAGCGTTGGTAAGGAGTTGAACACTGAAGCTTTCTTT. Full variable domain (remainder filled in from reference TRBV29-1 and TRBJ1-1): SAVISQKPSRDICQRGTSLTIQCQVDSQVTMMFWYRQQPGQSLTLIATANQGSEATYESGFVIDKFPISRPNLTFSTLTVSNMSPEDSSIYLCSVGKELNTEAFFGQGTRLTVV.

The chain recombines TRBV19 with TRBJ2-1, with TRBD2 matching 9 bases. With 6 bases clipped from V and 15 bases from J, the junction kept 6 bases outside the gene matches. Per germline, CDR1 LNHDA and CDR2 SQIVND (reference sequence). The CDR3 contains 11 residues. DNA for the CDR3: TGTGCCAGTAGGGGGGGACTAGCCTTGTTCTTC. Translating it yields CASRGGLALFF.

CDR3 sequence reads: CASSPPWQGGTDTQYF. CDR3 bases: TGTGCCAGCTCACCACCGTGGCAGGGGGGTACAGATACGCAGTATTTT. The chain carries TRBV18 and TRBJ2-3; TRBD1 is a possible D gene (7 bases). There are 16 residues in the CDR3. Trimming stripped 0 bases from V and 3 bases from J, with 13 bases between. Germline assignment: CDR1 KGHSH and CDR2 LQKENI.

This clone appeared a few times. The chain employs TRBV7-9 and TRBJ2-1; 7 bases are a match to TRBD2. Germline V gene lookup returns CDR1 SEHNR and CDR2 FQNEAQ (reference sequence). This CDR3 is 17 amino acids long. V was clipped by 4 bases and J by 4 bases; unmatched bases: 13. The CDR3 sequence: CASSSIVAGVGYNEQFF. The CDR3 nucleotides read TGTGCCAGCAGCTCTATAGTGGCGGGAGTGGGATACAATGAGCAGTTCTTC.

The chain joins TRBV6-1 to TRBJ2-7; 12 bases match TRBD1. V shed 3 bases and J 3 bases; nucleotides not matched to a gene: 3. The CDR3 consists of 15 residues. Germline CDR1 MNHNS, CDR2 SASEGT. The CDR3: CASSEGQGAGYEQYF. In DNA, the CDR3 is TGTGCCAGCAGTGAGGGACAGGGGGCTGGCTACGAGCAGTACTTC.

This clone was recorded only once. The CDR3 loop reads CASSFQGMNQPQHF. CDR3 DNA: TGTGCCAGCAGCTTCCAGGGGATGAATCAGCCCCAGCATTTT. The chain has TRBV5-4 and TRBJ1-5, with D maybe TRBD1 (6 bases). V was pared by 2 bases and J by 4 bases, with 10 bases between. The CDR3 is 14 residues long. Germline lookup yields CDR1 SGHNT and CDR2 YYREEE (reference sequence).

The chain has TRBV15 and TRBJ1-2, with a weak D call TRBD1 (6 bases). CDR1 LNHNV and CDR2 YYDKDF come from the germline V gene (reference sequence). The CDR3 is 14 residues long. The germline V and J ends were trimmed by 6 bases and 1 base, with 12 bases remaining between them. The CDR3: CATSLDRNNYGYTF. DNA of the CDR3: TGTGCCACCAGTTTGGACAGAAATAACTATGGCTACACCTTC.

The J gene is TRBJ1-4, the V gene TRBV20-1; TRBD1 might be the D (6 bases). V lost 3 bases, J lost 8 bases, and 13 bases lay in between. Germline V gene sequence: CDR1 DFQATT, CDR2 SNEGSKA (reference sequence). The CDR3 sequence is 13 residues long. The CDR3: CSASAQGMEKLFF. The CDR3 coding sequence is TGCAGTGCTAGTGCGCAGGGGATGGAAAAACTGTTTTTT.

The J gene is TRBJ1-2, the V gene TRBV5-1; D remains unclear. Germline CDR1 SGHRS, CDR2 YFSETQ. The CDR3 runs 15 residues. Trimming took off 0 bases at V and 6 bases at J, with 15 bases between the two ends. The CDR3 nucleotides read TGCGCCAGCAGCTTGGGTCCCGCGAGTGTCGATGGCTACACCTTC. Amino acids: CASSLGPASVDGYTF.

This rearrangement joins TRBV10-1 to TRBJ1-5; TRBD1 might be the D (6 bases). Per the germline V gene, CDR1 is WNHNN and CDR2 is SYGVQD (reference sequence). The CDR3 length is 14 residues. Deletions cut 9 bases from V and 6 bases from J, with 18 bases between. CDR3 nucleotides: TGCGCCAGTGGTCCGGGGGGCAGGGGTCAGCCCCAGCATTTT. Its protein product is CASGPGGRGQPQHF.

For the CDR3, the DNA is TGCGCCAGCAGCCACGGGACAGGGGGCTATTTAACTAATGAAAAACTGTTTTTT. Encoded protein: CASSHGTGGYLTNEKLFF. The V call is TRBV4-1, the J call TRBJ1-4, with 12 bases aligning to TRBD1. The ends lost 3 bases at V and 1 base at J; junction bases unmatched: 6. The CDR3 sequence is 18 residues long. Germline V gene data show CDR1 as MGHRA and CDR2 as YSYEKL.

The genes are TRBV3-1 (or the pseudogene TRBV3-2) and TRBJ2-2; 10 positions agree with TRBD2. Germline V lookup: CDR1 LGHDT, CDR2 YNNKEL (reference sequence). The CDR3 is 15 amino acids. V was clipped by 1 base and J by 8 bases; unmatched bases: 4. The CDR3 DNA reads as TGTGCCAGCAGCCAAGCGTTGGGACTAGCGGGGGAGCTGTTTTTT. This sequence encodes CASSQALGLAGELFF.

In nucleotides, the CDR3 is TGTGCCGGAGGGCAGAACTATAATTCACCCCTCCACTTT. Protein sequence: CAGGQNYNSPLHF. V is TRBV28 and J is TRBJ1-6, with D unresolved. Germline assignment: CDR1 MDHEN and CDR2 SYDVKM. This CDR3 is built from 13 residues. Trimming removed 11 bases from V and 3 bases from J, with 11 bases in between. Drawing the rest from reference TRBV28 and TRBJ1-6, the complete variable domain is DVKVTQSSRYLVKRTGEKVFLECVQDMDHENMFWYRQDPGLGLRLIYFSYDVKMKEKGDIPEGYSVSREKKERFSLILESASTNQTSMYLCAGGQNYNSPLHFGNGTRLTVT.

The J gene is TRBJ1-2, the V gene TRBV27; unclear D gene. Germline CDR1 reads MNHEY; CDR2 reads SMNVEV (reference sequence). This CDR3 contains 13 residues. V gave up 6 bases and J gave up 2 bases, with 10 bases separating them. DNA for the CDR3: TGTGCCAGCAGCCGCCGCGGGAACTATGGCTACACCTTC. It specifies CASSRRGNYGYTF.

The chain couples TRBV5-5 to TRBJ2-3; 8 bases are shared with TRBD1. The length of the CDR3 is 16 residues. J lost 5 bases, V lost 0 bases, and 8 bases had no gene match. Germline V CDR1 and CDR2: SGHKS, YYEKEE (reference sequence). CDR3 in DNA: TGTGCCAGCAGCTTGGGGACAGGGATTTTTGGAGATACGCAGTATTTT. This encodes CASSLGTGIFGDTQYF. The full variable domain, its missing parts supplied by reference TRBV5-5 and TRBJ2-3, is DAGVTQSPTHLIKTRGQQVTLRCSPISGHKSVSWYQQVLGQGPQFIFQYYEKEERGRGNFPDRFSARQFPNYSSELNVNALLLGDSALYLCASSLGTGIFGDTQYFGPGTRLTVL.

The chain employs TRBV5-1 and TRBJ2-4; perhaps TRBD2 as D (5 bases). CDR1 is SGHRS, CDR2 YFSETQ, per germline. There are 15 residues in the CDR3. Trimming removed 0 bases at V and 5 bases at J, with 12 bases between. CDR3 loop: CASSLEGVEENIQYF. CDR3 coding DNA: TGCGCCAGCAGCTTGGAAGGCGTGGAGGAAAACATTCAGTACTTC.

The V and J genes are TRBV21-1 and TRBJ1-2. TRBV21-1 is annotated as a pseudogene. This CDR3 spans 11 amino acids. The CDR3: CASIKWVGGSF. The CDR3 coding sequence is TGTGCCAGCATCAAATGGGTCGGGGGGTCCTTC.

This chain links TRBV9 with TRBJ1-2, with D maybe TRBD1 (6 bases). CDR1 and CDR2 (germline): SGDLS, YYNGEE. V dropped 3 bases and J dropped 2 bases, with 11 bases sitting between them. The CDR3 is 14 amino acids. CDR3 region: CASSEDSSNYGYTF. CDR3 nucleotide sequence: TGTGCCAGCAGCGAGGACAGTTCGAACTATGGCTACACCTTC.

The chain links TRBV4-1 to TRBJ2-1, with TRBD2 matching over 7 bases. The germline CDR1 and CDR2 sequences are MGHRA and YSYEKL. V shed 0 bases, J shed 6 bases, and the junction held 11 bases outside the gene matches. The CDR3 is 17 residues long. Here the CDR3 reads CASSQDNGGSVLNEQFF. In DNA form, the CDR3 reads TGCGCCAGCAGCCAAGACAACGGCGGGAGTGTGCTCAATGAGCAGTTCTTC.